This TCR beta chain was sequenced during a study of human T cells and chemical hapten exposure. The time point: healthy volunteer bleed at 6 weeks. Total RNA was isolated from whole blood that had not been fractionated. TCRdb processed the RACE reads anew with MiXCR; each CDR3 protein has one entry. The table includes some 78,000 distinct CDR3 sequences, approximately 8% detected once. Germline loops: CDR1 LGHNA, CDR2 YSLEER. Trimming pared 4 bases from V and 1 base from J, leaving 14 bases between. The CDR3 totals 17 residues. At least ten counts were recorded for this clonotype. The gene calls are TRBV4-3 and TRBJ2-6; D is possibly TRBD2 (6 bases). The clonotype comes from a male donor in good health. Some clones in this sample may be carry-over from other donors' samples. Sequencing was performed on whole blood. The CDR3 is CASSLGPRGSGANVLTF. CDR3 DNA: TGCGCCAGCAGCCTCGGGCCCCGGGGGTCTGGGGCCAACGTCCTGACTTTC.